The 10 T cell receptor beta chains given below trace back to one sample, sequenced in a study of shared clonotypes between healthy human individuals. Terminally differentiated effector memory CD45RA+ cells were excluded by CCR7 positive selection of CD45RO-negative cells. TCRdb's copy holds only in-frame clones and misses some; the assay was immunoSEQ multiplex PCR. The data show around 2,000,000 clones, just under 95% seen once. Sequences were obtained from naive CD8+ T cells sorted from blood. The receptor source for this set is a man younger than 35 in good health.

This clone has just one count. J is TRBJ1-2 and V is TRBV28; the D is unclear. This CDR3 region has 15 residues. CDR1 and CDR2 (germline): MDHEN, SYDVKM. The V end lost 11 bases, the J end lost 7 bases, and 26 bases lay between the germline ends. CDR3 nucleotides: TGTGCCTGCACTCTCCCCCCCACACAAGGAGCTGGCTACACCTTC. Protein product: CACTLPPTQGAGYTF.

In this sample, this clone turned up once. V and J are TRBV4-1 and TRBJ1-5; TRBD1 matches at 7 bases. Germline trimming cut 2 bases from V and 4 bases from J; bases unmatched to any gene: 5. The CDR3 has 15 amino acids. Germline V CDR1 and CDR2: MGHRA, YSYEKL. The CDR3 sequence: CASSQLGTANQPQHF. CDR3 nucleotide sequence: TGCGCCAGCAGCCAACTCGGGACAGCTAATCAGCCCCAGCATTTT.

The genes are TRBV30 and TRBJ1-2; TRBD1 might be the D (5 bases). The germline V and J ends were trimmed by 2 bases and 4 bases, with 8 bases remaining between them. CDR3 length equals 12 residues. Per the germline V gene, CDR1 is GTSNPN and CDR2 is SVGIG (reference sequence). The CDR3: CAWSLGAYGYTF. In DNA form, the CDR3 reads TGTGCCTGGAGTCTAGGGGCCTATGGCTACACCTTC.

This chain uses TRBV7-2 with TRBJ1-2; D may be TRBD1 (5 bases). V was shortened by 1 base and J by 4 bases, with 19 bases between the two germline ends. This CDR3 has 17 residues. The germline V gene has CDR1 SGHTA and CDR2 FQGNSA. The chain's CDR3 is CASSLDRPGREGYGYTF. Written as DNA, the CDR3 is TGTGCCAGCAGCTTAGATCGCCCAGGGAGAGAGGGCTATGGCTACACCTTC.

The chain employs TRBV27 and TRBJ2-7, with 9 nucleotides matching TRBD2. After removal of 4 bases from V and 4 bases from J, the junction contained 11 bases not matched to a gene. The length of the CDR3 is 16 residues. Germline CDR1 is MNHEY and CDR2 is SMNVEV (reference sequence). The CDR3 coding sequence is TGTGCCAGCAGTTATAGCGGGAGCCGTATCGCTTACGAGCAGTACTTC. Protein product: CASSYSGSRIAYEQYF.

V and J are TRBV4-3 and TRBJ2-7, with D possibly being TRBD2 (6 bases). Germline CDR1 is LGHNA and CDR2 is YSLEER. Trimming took off 3 bases at V and 3 bases at J, with 15 bases between the two ends. The CDR3 is made up of 15 amino acids. Here the CDR3 reads CASSQDYLRDYEQYF. The CDR3 DNA reads as TGCGCCAGCAGCCAGGACTACCTCCGGGACTACGAGCAGTACTTC.

This sequence joins TRBV6-1 and TRBJ1-5; D is possibly TRBD1 (5 bases). Germline CDR1 reads MNHNS; CDR2 reads SASEGT. The CDR3 consists of 16 residues. V lost 2 bases to trimming and J lost 4 bases, with 15 bases between them. Here the CDR3 reads CASSEPGRGANQPQHF. The CDR3 DNA sequence: TGTGCCAGCAGTGAACCTGGTAGGGGCGCAAATCAGCCCCAGCATTTT.

This clone was detected only once. Other DNA sequences of this sample code for an identical CDR3. The J gene is TRBJ1-1, the V gene TRBV6-5; D is ambiguous. Germline V gives CDR1 MNHEY, CDR2 SVGAGI. This CDR3 is 14 amino acids long. Trimming cost V 2 bases and J 4 bases, with 11 bases left between them. The CDR3, as DNA: TGTGCCAGCAGTTACGCAGGAACGGCCACTGAAGCTTTCTTT. Protein sequence: CASSYAGTATEAFF.

The chain is built from TRBV10-3 and TRBJ2-7; 13 bases align to TRBD2. CDR1 and CDR2 (germline): ENHRY, SYGVKD. V trimming: 7 bases; J trimming: 6 bases; junction bases outside the gene matches: 9. This CDR3 comprises 15 residues. CDR3 coding DNA: TGTGCCATCAACGGACTAGCGGGAGAGGTGGGCGAGCAGTACTTC. It is translated as CAINGLAGEVGEQYF.

The gene calls are TRBV27 and TRBJ2-7, with D possibly matching TRBD2 (5 bases). From germline, CDR1 is MNHEY and CDR2 SMNVEV (reference sequence). Trimming left V 4 bases short and J 3 bases short, with 16 bases between. CDR3 length: 15 amino acids. The CDR3 sequence is CASSYTSRADYEQYF. The CDR3 nucleotides are TGTGCCAGCAGTTACACCTCGAGGGCGGACTACGAGCAGTACTTC.